This T cell receptor (beta chain) was sequenced in a study of T cells expressing NK-cell markers. Overall study context: The authors derived TCR beta repertoires from sorted CD3+CD56+NKG2C+, CD3+CD56+NKG2C- and CD3+CD56-NKG2C+ T cells. The eight sequenced donors comprised seven who were HCMV-seropositive and one who was seronegative.

Regarding the study as a whole: About 1.0-8% of CD8+ T cells in over 5 donors belonged to dominant NKG2C+ clonotypes.

TCR beta cDNA was generated via 5'RACE template switching incorporating UMIs. For each CDR3 protein, TCRdb gives one entry from its re-call of the 5' RACE reads, without DNA. This sample's clone table lists 440,000 or so distinct CDR3 sequences. With respect to this clonotype: Its antigen is not known.

Germline V gene lookup returns CDR1 DFQATT and CDR2 SNEGSKA (reference sequence). CDR3 size: 15 residues. Sequencing was carried out using blood T cells: a sorted CD56 or NKG2C T cell subset, CD4+ or CD8+ T cells, or bulk PBMC T cells (not recorded which). The chain uses TRBV20-1 and TRBJ2-1. This receptor was identified in a woman between 18 and 70 years old in good health. The CDR3 is CSARDSSGVYNEQFF.